Listed here are 4 T cell receptor beta chains from one sample, sequenced in a study of T cell clones after liver transplantation. Method: immunoSEQ multiplex PCR; TCRdb's copy keeps in-frame clones and lacks some. The table has 20,000 to 25,000 clones, nearly 80% seen once. Sample: CD8+ T cells from blood, taken less than 70 months after liver transplant. These receptors all stem from a human patient who received a liver transplant. Some of these T cells may belong to the graft donor.

The table lists this clone with a few counts. V usage is TRBV2 and J usage is TRBJ2-7; 8 positions agree with TRBD2. Looked up from germline, CDR1 is SNHLY and CDR2 is FYNNEI. V shed 4 bases, J shed 7 bases, and the junction held 9 bases outside the gene matches. This CDR3 region has 14 residues. The CDR3 is CASSGTSRLAEQYF. In DNA, the CDR3 is TGTGCCAGCAGTGGGACTAGCCGCCTCGCGGAGCAGTACTTC.

The chain carries TRBV7-6 and TRBJ2-1; TRBD2 aligns across 9 bases. The CDR3 is 14 residues long. V shed 5 bases and J 5 bases; nucleotides not matched to a gene: 4. Germline V gene lookup returns CDR1 SGHVS and CDR2 FNYEAQ. The CDR3 region is CASSLLAGDNEQFF. The CDR3 nucleotides are TGTGCCAGCAGCCTATTAGCGGGGGACAATGAGCAGTTCTTC. The complete variable domain, with remaining parts taken from reference TRBV7-6 and TRBJ2-1, reads GAGVSQSPRYKVTKRGQDVALRCDPISGHVSLYWYRQALGQGPEFLTYFNYEAQQDKSGLPNDRFSAERPEGSISTLTIQRTEQRDSAMYRCASSLLAGDNEQFFGPGTRLTVL.

This sequence joins TRBV6-5 and TRBJ2-2; TRBD1 might be the D (5 bases). Germline assignment: CDR1 MNHEY and CDR2 SVGAGI. Trimming pared 0 bases from V and 4 bases from J, leaving 12 bases between. The CDR3 runs to 16 residues. CDR3 protein: CASSYSPGWPTGELFF. The DNA for the CDR3 is TGTGCCAGCAGTTACTCGCCAGGGTGGCCCACCGGGGAGCTGTTTTTT.

The rearrangement uses TRBV9 and TRBJ2-1, with TRBD2 identical over 7 bases. This CDR3 region has 16 residues. Germline trimming cut 3 bases from V and 0 bases from J; bases unmatched to any gene: 6. In germline, CDR1 is SGDLS, CDR2 YYNGEE. CDR3: CASSGASGFSYNEQFF. Here the CDR3 DNA reads TGTGCCAGCAGCGGGGCTAGCGGCTTCTCCTACAATGAGCAGTTCTTC.